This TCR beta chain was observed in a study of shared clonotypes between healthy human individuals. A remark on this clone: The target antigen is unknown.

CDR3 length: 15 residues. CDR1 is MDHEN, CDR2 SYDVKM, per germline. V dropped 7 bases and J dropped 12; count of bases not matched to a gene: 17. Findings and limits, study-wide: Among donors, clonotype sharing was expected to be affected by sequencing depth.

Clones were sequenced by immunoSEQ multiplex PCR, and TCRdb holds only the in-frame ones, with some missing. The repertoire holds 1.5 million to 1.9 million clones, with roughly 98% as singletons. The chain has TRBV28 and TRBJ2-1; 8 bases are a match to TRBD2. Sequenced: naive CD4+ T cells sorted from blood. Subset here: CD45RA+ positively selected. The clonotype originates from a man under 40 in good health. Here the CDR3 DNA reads TGTGCCAGCACGACCCTCAGCGGGGGAATTGTAGGGCAGTTCTTC. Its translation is CASTTLSGGIVGQFF.